These 16 T cell receptor beta chains were sequenced from one sample in a study of blood T cell repertoires in COVID-19 (dated by TCRdb to about 2020). Library preparation used the immunoSEQ multiplex PCR assay. This immuneACCESS table, as held by TCRdb, lists in-frame sequences with V and J called but not all clones. Of the missing ones, under half trace to an unresolved V gene in checked studies; the others have no known cause. The sample table holds some 170,000 clones, of which more than 80% were seen once. The ten largest clones represent 5% to 8% of the sample. The source material was PBMCs or T cells enriched from blood (not recorded which). Every receptor here comes from a man in his forties or fifties who had recovered from COVID-19.

This CDR3 is CASSPLQGAGANVLTF. The DNA for the CDR3 is TGTGCCAGCTCACCACTACAGGGGGCCGGGGCCAACGTCCTGACTTTC. The genes are TRBV18 and TRBJ2-6; 9 bases fit TRBD1. The CDR3 has 16 residues. V gave up 1 base and J gave up 4 bases; unmatched junction bases: 2. In germline, CDR1 is KGHSH, CDR2 LQKENI.

The chain is built from TRBV29-1 and TRBJ1-1; TRBD1 is a possible D gene (6 bases). CDR1 is SQVTM, CDR2 ANQGSEA, per germline. V lost 7 bases, J lost 1 base, and 10 bases lay in between. The CDR3 is 12 amino acids. The CDR3 nucleotides are TGCAGCGCAGGGGACACGAACACTGAAGCTTTCTTT. Protein product: CSAGDTNTEAFF.

The chain uses TRBV19 and TRBJ1-1; D uncertain. This CDR3 is built from 15 residues. V lost 3 bases and J lost 0, with 11 bases in between. Germline CDR1 reads LNHDA; CDR2 reads SQIVND (reference sequence). DNA for the CDR3: TGTGCCAGTAGTATTTTGTCGCAGTTGAACACTGAAGCTTTCTTT. Amino acid sequence: CASSILSQLNTEAFF.

CDR3 loop: CASSLLGTGFYGYTF. The CDR3 DNA sequence: TGTGCCAGCAGTCTTCTCGGGACAGGTTTTTATGGCTACACCTTC. This rearrangement joins TRBV27 to TRBJ1-2; 8 nucleotides align to TRBD1. Germline CDR1 and CDR2: MNHEY and SMNVEV (reference sequence). CDR3 size: 15 residues. Germline trimming cut 5 bases from V and 5 bases from J; bases unmatched to any gene: 10.

The chain has TRBV12-5 and TRBJ2-1, with unresolved D. Germline lookup yields CDR1 LGHNT and CDR2 FRNRAP. The length of the CDR3 is 17 residues. V was cut by 3 bases and J by 6 bases, with 21 bases left in between. The CDR3 bases are TGTGCTAGTGGTTTTTCGAGTACTCTACTAACCCCCAATGAGCAGTTCTTC. Protein: CASGFSSTLLTPNEQFF.

In DNA, the CDR3 is TGTGCCAGCAGTTACTCGGAGGTTTACTCTGGAAACACCATATATTTT. It translates to CASSYSEVYSGNTIYF. The chain couples TRBV6-5 to TRBJ1-3; no clear D gene. CDR3 length: 16 amino acids. CDR1 MNHEY and CDR2 SVGAGI come from the germline V gene. The ends were cut back, 0 bases at V and 0 bases at J, with 9 bases in the middle.

This rearrangement joins TRBV7-9 to TRBJ1-2; D is unclear. V was trimmed by 8 bases and J by 8 bases, leaving 9 bases between them. The CDR3 contains 10 residues. Germline-derived CDR1 and CDR2 are SEHNR and FQNEAQ (reference sequence). The CDR3 DNA reads TGTGCCAGCGGTACGGGGGGCTACACCTTC. Translated: CASGTGGYTF. The full variable domain, completed using reference TRBV7-9 and TRBJ1-2, is DTGVSQNPRHKITKRGQNVTFRCDPISEHNRLYWYRQTLGQGPEFLTYFQNEAQLEKSRLLSDRFSAERPKGSFSTLEIQRTEQGDSAMYLCASGTGGYTFGSGTRLTVV.

V is TRBV12-3 or TRBV12-4 and J is TRBJ1-5; the match to TRBD1 covers 10 bases. The ends lost 5 bases at V and 9 bases at J; junction bases unmatched: 4. The CDR3 length is 13 residues. The DNA of the CDR3 is TGTGCCAGCAGTGGGGACAGGGGAGGGCCCCAGCATTTT. Protein product: CASSGDRGGPQHF.

The chain recombines TRBV6-4 with TRBJ1-1; 7 positions agree with TRBD1. The J segment lost 1 base and the V segment lost 7 bases, leaving 0 bases of the junction unmatched. CDR3 length equals 12 residues. Germline CDR1 MRHNA, CDR2 SNTAGT. CDR3 residues: CASKGANTEAFF. In nucleotides, the CDR3 is TGTGCCAGCAAGGGGGCGAACACTGAAGCTTTCTTT.

The chain combines TRBV7-6 with TRBJ2-1; 9 nucleotides agree with TRBD2. The CDR3 covers 15 residues. V was clipped by 1 base and J by 10 bases; unmatched bases: 8. CDR1 is SGHVS, CDR2 FNYEAQ, per germline. CDR3 nucleotides: TGTGCCAGCAGCTTAGGGGCTAGCGGGGACCCCGAGCAGTTCTTC. It specifies CASSLGASGDPEQFF.

V and J are TRBV9 and TRBJ1-5, with D unclear. The CDR3 contains 15 residues. Trimming took 0 bases from V and 4 from J, leaving 11 bases between them. CDR1 and CDR2 (germline): SGDLS, YYNGEE. The CDR3, as DNA: TGTGCCAGCAGCGTAGGGCTAGACGAAAATCAGCCCCAGCATTTT. Translated: CASSVGLDENQPQHF.

The V and J genes are TRBV30 and TRBJ1-5; D might be TRBD1 (5 bases). The CDR3 extends over 14 amino acids. The germline gives CDR1 GTSNPN, CDR2 SVGIG (reference sequence). Trimming removed 1 base at V and 5 bases at J, with 12 bases between. The CDR3 DNA reads as TGTGCCTGGAGTGAGGGGAATGCGGATCAGCCCCAGCATTTT. It translates to CAWSEGNADQPQHF.

The V and J genes are TRBV7-9 and TRBJ2-7, with TRBD2 matching 9 bases. The CDR3 is 16 residues long. Germline values: CDR1 SEHNR, CDR2 FQNEAQ (reference sequence). The junction had 13 bases not matched to a gene; V was cut back by 6 bases and J by 4 bases. The CDR3 sequence is CASSPAWGLAVYEQYF. The CDR3 bases are TGTGCCAGCAGTCCCGCCTGGGGACTAGCAGTTTACGAGCAGTACTTC.

The V gene is TRBV2, the J gene TRBJ1-3; D not certain. The CDR3 has 14 residues. The V gene lost 1 base and the J gene lost 4 bases, with 8 bases spanning the gap. The V gene's germline CDR1 is SNHLY and CDR2 FYNNEI. The CDR3 spells CASSEGAVGNTIYF. The DNA of the CDR3 is TGTGCCAGCAGTGAAGGGGCAGTAGGAAACACCATATATTTT.

This clone was counted only a few times. In DNA, the CDR3 is TGTGCCAGCAGTTTACAGGCCTACAATCAGCCCCAGCATTTT. Translation: CASSLQAYNQPQHF. The chain joins TRBV28 to TRBJ1-5, with D uncertain. The CDR3 runs to 14 residues. Between the trimmed V and J ends, which lost 2 bases and 3 bases, there was a span of 8 bases. Germline CDR1 is MDHEN and CDR2 is SYDVKM. Combining the CDR3 with reference TRBV28 and TRBJ1-5 gives the whole variable domain DVKVTQSSRYLVKRTGEKVFLECVQDMDHENMFWYRQDPGLGLRLIYFSYDVKMKEKGDIPEGYSVSREKKERFSLILESASTNQTSMYLCASSLQAYNQPQHFGDGTRLSIL.

The rearrangement links TRBV27 to TRBJ1-6; D is ambiguous. Germline values: CDR1 MNHEY, CDR2 SMNVEV (reference sequence). Trimming removed 2 bases from V and 7 bases from J, with 9 bases in between. The CDR3 extends over 14 amino acids. CDR3 sequence reads: CASSLEFWNSPLHF. CDR3 nucleotides: TGTGCCAGCAGTTTAGAGTTTTGGAATTCACCCCTCCACTTT.